Following are 3 T cell receptor beta chains from one sample sequenced in a study of patients and donors after allogeneic stem cell transplantation. TCRdb re-derived calls from the RT-PCR reads in MiXCR, one entry per CDR3 protein. The sample lists around 240,000 distinct CDR3 sequences, less than 15% occurring once. Sample: blood, either unsorted or a sorted T cell fraction (not recorded which). The source of these receptors is a human donor who was either an allogeneic HSCT recipient or a stem cell or donor lymphocyte infusion donor (not recorded which). It is not recorded whose cells these are; they may come from a transplant donor.

This clonotype was seen a few times. V usage is TRBV25-1 and J usage is TRBJ1-6; D is unresolved. V was shortened by 8 bases and J by 7 bases, with 18 bases between the two germline ends. The length of the CDR3 is 15 residues. From germline, CDR1 is MGHDK and CDR2 SYGVNS. This CDR3 reads CASVDGLGGNSPLHF. CDR3 nucleotide sequence: TGTGCCAGCGTGGACGGTCTCGGAGGGAATTCACCCCTCCACTTT.

This clonotype came up many times. The chain joins TRBV7-8 to TRBJ2-5; TRBD2 aligns across 10 bases. Germline values: CDR1 SGHVS, CDR2 FQNEAQ. The CDR3 contains 16 residues. J was trimmed by 4 bases and V by 0 bases; bases with no gene match: 5. The CDR3 coding sequence is TGTGCCAGCAGCTTAGCGAGCGGGGGGGCGGGAGAGACCCAGTACTTC. Its translation: CASSLASGGAGETQYF.

This clonotype was picked up many times. J is TRBJ2-2 and V is TRBV29-1, with unresolved D. Trimming stripped 5 bases from V and 0 bases from J, with 13 bases between. The CDR3 runs 15 residues. Per germline, CDR1 SQVTM and CDR2 ANQGSEA. CDR3 residues: CSVQVGRANTGELFF. The CDR3 nucleotides are TGCAGCGTTCAGGTCGGGCGCGCGAACACCGGGGAGCTGTTTTTT.